Ten or more counts support the clone carrying this T cell receptor beta chain. Its specificity is not known. Germline-derived CDR1 and CDR2 are ENHRY and SYGVKD. V lost 6 bases and J lost 3; bases outside the gene matches: 3. The CDR3 consists of 13 residues. The sample belongs to a study of Graves' ophthalmopathy and Graves' hyperthyroidism. About the research overall: Samples of peripheral blood were obtained at initial diagnosis, prior to treatment of any kind. Study findings and constraints: A classifier, a 13-signature model, separated ophthalmopathy from stable hyperthyroidism with roughly 86% sensitivity and roughly 80% specificity.

RNA served as the template for amplifying TCR beta CDR3 regions. The workflow started with a first-round RT-PCR run with HTBI primers and then moved on to a second-round multiplex PCR. TCRdb reprocessed the multiplex PCR reads with MiXCR, giving one entry per CDR3 protein. The table has fewer than 400,000 distinct CDR3 sequences, around 20% seen once. The authors isolated PBMCs from approximately 10 ml of fresh peripheral blood. Sequencing input: peripheral blood. The rearrangement joins TRBV10-3 to TRBJ2-5, with 8 bases fitting TRBD1. The receptor's source is a woman under 30 with Graves' ophthalmopathy. The CDR3 region is CAISGQGEETQYF. The DNA of the CDR3 is TGTGCCATCAGCGGACAGGGAGAAGAGACCCAGTACTTC.